This entry lists 26 T cell receptor beta chains sequenced from one sample in a study of blood T cell repertoires in COVID-19 (dated by TCRdb to 2019 to 2021). Receptor amplification or capture employed the immunoSEQ multiplex PCR assay. Drawn from immuneACCESS, this table holds only the in-frame rearrangements with V and J called that TCRdb kept. Clones are partly lost; checked studies trace under half to an unresolved V gene and leave the rest unexplained. The sample contains around 200,000 clones, 85% to 90% of them found a single time. Around 1.7% of the sample rests with the top ten. The source material was peripheral blood. The receptors here all came from a young man with active or convalescent COVID-19.

The rearrangement uses TRBV19 and TRBJ1-1; D not resolved. The V gene's germline CDR1 is LNHDA and CDR2 SQIVND (reference sequence). V was clipped by 9 bases and J by 7 bases, with 12 bases between them. This CDR3 has 11 amino acids. The CDR3 region has the DNA TGTGCCAGCCTGGGCGGGTTTGAAGCTTTCTTT. Translated, it gives CASLGGFEAFF. The full variable domain, its missing parts supplied by reference TRBV19 and TRBJ1-1, is DGGITQSPKYLFRKEGQNVTLSCEQNLNHDAMYWYRQDPGQGLRLIYYSQIVNDFQKGDIAEGYSVSREKKESFPLTVTSAQKNPTAFYLCASLGGFEAFFGQGTRLTVV.

This rearrangement joins TRBV3-1 (or the pseudogene TRBV3-2) to TRBJ1-2; 12 bases line up with TRBD1. The germline V gene encodes CDR1 LGHDT and CDR2 YNNKEL (reference sequence). The CDR3 totals 16 residues. With V trimmed by 1 base and J by 3 bases, 3 bases remained unmatched. The CDR3 protein is CASSQGGTGGDYGYTF. The CDR3 DNA sequence: TGTGCCAGCAGCCAAGGTGGGACAGGGGGCGACTATGGCTACACCTTC.

The chain has TRBV27 and TRBJ2-1, with 14 bases matching TRBD2. V dropped 5 bases and J dropped 4; count of bases not matched to a gene: 7. CDR3 length: 17 residues. Germline V gene sequence: CDR1 MNHEY, CDR2 SMNVEV (reference sequence). CDR3 DNA: TGTGCCAGCAGTCCCGGGACTAGCGGGAGTTGGTACAATGAGCAGTTCTTC. Its translation: CASSPGTSGSWYNEQFF.

V gene TRBV19 combines with J gene TRBJ1-4; weak D call: TRBD1 (5 bases). CDR1 LNHDA and CDR2 SQIVND come from the germline V gene (reference sequence). This CDR3 spans 17 amino acids. The V gene lost 5 bases and the J gene lost 7 bases, with 23 bases spanning the gap. The DNA for the CDR3 is TGTGCCAGTAGTTCCAGACACGGAGGGACCTCCCCTGAAAAACTGTTTTTT. The encoded protein is CASSSRHGGTSPEKLFF.

The genes are TRBV7-8 and TRBJ2-2; 14 bases fit TRBD2. This CDR3 has 20 residues. Per germline, CDR1 SGHVS and CDR2 FQNEAQ. The V gene end was trimmed by 5 bases and the J gene end by 4 bases; junction bases not matched to a gene: 15. The CDR3 DNA sequence: TGTGCCAGCAGCGCCCGACTAGCGGGAGGGAACCGGGAGTCCACCGGGGAGCTGTTTTTT. It encodes CASSARLAGGNRESTGELFF. Combining the CDR3 with reference TRBV7-8 and TRBJ2-2 gives the whole variable domain GAGVSQSPRYKVAKRGQDVALRCDPISGHVSLFWYQQALGQGPEFLTYFQNEAQLDKSGLPSDRFFAERPEGSVSTLKIQRTQQEDSAVYLCASSARLAGGNRESTGELFFGEGSRLTVL.

The chain is built from TRBV19 and TRBJ2-7, with a possible D match to TRBD1 (6 bases). V dropped 2 bases and J dropped 6 bases, with 8 bases sitting between them. This CDR3 is built from 12 residues. CDR1 is LNHDA and CDR2 is SQIVND in the germline V gene (reference sequence). Here the CDR3 DNA reads TGTGCCAGTAGTATACAAGGGGGCGAGCAGTACTTC. Translated: CASSIQGGEQYF.

This clone was counted once. The chain employs TRBV4-2 and TRBJ2-4; D is possibly TRBD2 (5 bases). The CDR3 length is 15 residues. V lost 3 bases and J 6 bases, leaving 15 bases between the germline ends. Germline V gives CDR1 LGHNA, CDR2 YNFKEQ. The CDR3 here is CASSHPSASINIQYF. The CDR3 DNA sequence: TGTGCCAGCAGCCATCCCTCGGCTAGCATAAACATTCAGTACTTC.

The CDR3 bases are TGTGCCACCAGTGACCGGGACAGCTATGGCTACACCTTC. Its translation: CATSDRDSYGYTF. The chain combines TRBV24-1 with TRBJ1-2; 7 positions agree with TRBD1. Germline CDR1 KGHDR, CDR2 SFDVKD. The CDR3 covers 13 residues. J gave up 4 bases and V 4 bases, and 2 bases lay outside the gene matches.

This clone has a single count. V usage is TRBV5-5 and J usage is TRBJ2-7; 7 bases are a match to TRBD1. Germline V CDR1 and CDR2: SGHKS, YYEKEE (reference sequence). With V trimmed by 3 bases and J by 5 bases, 5 bases remained unmatched. The length of the CDR3 is 13 residues. The CDR3 DNA reads TGTGCCAGCAGCTCCGGGACAGTCAACGAGCAGTACTTC. Its translation is CASSSGTVNEQYF.

This sequence joins TRBV7-2 and TRBJ2-7, with 9 positions matching TRBD2. J gave up 6 bases and V 1 base, and 10 bases lay outside the gene matches. The CDR3 is 16 residues long. Germline V lookup: CDR1 SGHTA, CDR2 FQGNSA. CDR3 protein: CASSLGPSGISLEQYF. Written as DNA, the CDR3 is TGTGCCAGCAGCTTAGGTCCTAGCGGGATATCCCTCGAGCAGTACTTC.

CDR3 DNA: TGTGCCAGCAGCCCGGAGGCATTCTACGAGCAGTACTTC. This translates into CASSPEAFYEQYF. V is TRBV11-2 and J is TRBJ2-7; perhaps TRBD2 as D (5 bases). V was trimmed by 5 bases and J by 3 bases, leaving 11 bases between them. The CDR3 is 13 residues long. Germline-derived CDR1 and CDR2 are SGHAT and FQNNGV.

The chain couples TRBV12-3 or TRBV12-4 to TRBJ1-1, with TRBD1 identical over 8 bases. V gave up 5 bases and J gave up 7 bases; unmatched junction bases: 3. This CDR3 is built from 12 residues. CDR3 coding DNA: TGTGCCAGCAGTGGGGACAGGTTTGAAGCTTTCTTT. Protein product: CASSGDRFEAFF.

This chain links TRBV3-1 (or the pseudogene TRBV3-2) with TRBJ1-5; a possible D gene is TRBD1 (5 bases). The CDR3 is 16 residues long. V lost 0 bases to trimming and J lost 7 bases, with 16 bases between them. The germline V gene has CDR1 LGHDT and CDR2 YNNKEL (reference sequence). The CDR3 DNA reads TGTGCCAGCAGCCAAGATTCCGGGGCGCGGGGCCAGCCCCAGCATTTT. This translates into CASSQDSGARGQPQHF.

This clone showed up just once. The chain combines TRBV6-5 with TRBJ2-7, with 7 nucleotides matching TRBD2. The CDR3 loop spans 12 amino acids. V lost 11 bases and J lost 5; bases outside the gene matches: 9. Per the germline V gene, CDR1 is MNHEY and CDR2 is SVGAGI. The CDR3: CAGGGTVNEQYF. CDR3 nucleotide sequence: TGTGCCGGCGGGGGAACCGTTAACGAGCAGTACTTC.

The rearrangement joins TRBV14 to TRBJ1-1; D perhaps matches TRBD1 (5 bases). This CDR3 is 13 amino acids long. Germline lookup yields CDR1 SGHDN and CDR2 FVKESK. V was trimmed by 4 bases and J by 6 bases, leaving 12 bases between them. CDR3 sequence: CASSRGTLSEAFF. CDR3 DNA: TGTGCCAGCAGCCGCGGGACCCTCTCTGAAGCTTTCTTT.

The gene calls are TRBV3-1 (or the pseudogene TRBV3-2) and TRBJ1-1, with D unclear. The V gene lost 4 bases and the J gene lost 5 bases, with 11 bases spanning the gap. CDR1 and CDR2 from the germline V gene are LGHDT and YNNKEL (reference sequence). CDR3 length equals 13 residues. The CDR3 DNA sequence: TGTGCCAGCAGCCTTTTCACGGGGACTGAAGCTTTCTTT. Its protein product is CASSLFTGTEAFF.

This clone appeared once. This chain connects TRBV30 to TRBJ2-2, with 7 bases lining up with TRBD1. This CDR3 is 15 amino acids long. J was trimmed by 1 base and V by 2 bases; bases with no gene match: 4. The V gene's germline CDR1 is GTSNPN and CDR2 SVGIG (reference sequence). The CDR3 here is CAWSYGTENTGELFF. The CDR3 bases are TGTGCCTGGAGTTACGGGACAGAGAACACCGGGGAGCTGTTTTTT.

V is TRBV7-9 and J is TRBJ2-3, with 8 bases aligning to TRBD1. V was pared by 5 bases and J by 6 bases, with 10 bases of the junction left unmatched. The CDR3 contains 15 residues. The germline V gene encodes CDR1 SEHNR and CDR2 FQNEAQ (reference sequence). The CDR3 reads CASSTGGLRSDTQYF. The CDR3 DNA sequence: TGTGCCAGCAGCACAGGGGGGTTGAGGTCTGATACGCAGTATTTT.

V is TRBV9 and J is TRBJ1-1, with D hard to call. The CDR3 extends over 14 amino acids. Germline V gene sequence: CDR1 SGDLS, CDR2 YYNGEE. Trimming removed 4 bases at V and 1 base at J, with 11 bases between. The CDR3, as DNA: TGTGCCAGCAGCTCCGGGTTTGGGAACACTGAAGCTTTCTTT. Translated: CASSSGFGNTEAFF.

CDR3 loop: CASSLIGVSVLAKNIQYF. CDR3 DNA: TGTGCCAGCAGCTTAATAGGGGTCTCTGTACTAGCCAAAAACATTCAGTACTTC. The chain is built from TRBV11-3 and TRBJ2-4, with D possibly being TRBD1 (5 bases). Trimming took 2 bases from V and 0 from J, leaving 17 bases between them. This CDR3 has 18 amino acids. Germline CDR1 and CDR2: SGHNT and YENEEA.

The rearrangement links TRBV4-1 to TRBJ1-5; 8 nucleotides align to TRBD1. Unmatched junction bases numbered 9, after V lost 1 base and J lost 10 bases. The CDR3 loop spans 15 amino acids. Germline CDR1 MGHRA, CDR2 YSYEKL. As DNA, the CDR3 is TGCGCCAGCAGCCAAGGTGGACAGGGAGTTTTACCCCAGCATTTT. Translation: CASSQGGQGVLPQHF.

This clone has only one observation. The gene calls are TRBV7-9 and TRBJ1-2; TRBD1 matches at 11 bases. With 3 bases clipped from V and 5 bases from J, the junction kept 2 bases outside the gene matches. CDR3 length: 14 amino acids. From germline, CDR1 is SEHNR and CDR2 FQNEAQ (reference sequence). The CDR3 sequence is CASSLDRGPYGYTF. The CDR3 region has the DNA TGTGCCAGCAGCTTGGACAGGGGGCCTTATGGCTACACCTTC.

The gene calls are TRBV19 and TRBJ2-3; no definite D call. The CDR3 extends over 16 amino acids. V was shortened by 2 bases and J by 0 bases, with 12 bases between the two germline ends. Germline-derived CDR1 and CDR2 are LNHDA and SQIVND (reference sequence). The CDR3 here is CASSIWSDGSTDTQYF. As DNA, the CDR3 is TGTGCCAGTAGTATATGGTCAGACGGGAGCACAGATACGCAGTATTTT.

The rearrangement joins TRBV11-2 to TRBJ2-1; 10 bases line up with TRBD2. The CDR3 is 19 amino acids. V shed 2 bases and J 9 bases; nucleotides not matched to a gene: 19. The V gene's germline CDR1 is SGHAT and CDR2 FQNNGV. CDR3 sequence reads: CASSLIFRIAGGKFGEQFF. The CDR3 nucleotides read TGTGCCAGCAGCTTAATATTTCGTATAGCGGGAGGAAAATTTGGTGAGCAGTTCTTC.

V usage is TRBV18 and J usage is TRBJ2-1, with 7 bases lining up with TRBD1. This CDR3 has 17 residues. The germline V gene encodes CDR1 KGHSH and CDR2 LQKENI. V was pared by 5 bases and J by 2 bases, with 12 bases of the junction left unmatched. CDR3 region: CASSSRTGERPYNEQFF. The CDR3 region has the DNA TGTGCCAGCTCATCCCGAACAGGGGAGCGGCCCTACAATGAGCAGTTCTTC.

For this clone: Other DNA sequences in this sample translate to the same CDR3. This chain uses TRBV7-9 with TRBJ1-1, with TRBD1 matching over 9 bases. Unmatched junction bases numbered 3, after V lost 5 bases and J lost 5 bases. Per the germline V gene, CDR1 is SEHNR and CDR2 is FQNEAQ (reference sequence). The CDR3 covers 13 residues. This chain's CDR3 is CASSLGQGTEAFF. CDR3 nucleotides: TGTGCCAGCAGCCTGGGACAGGGTACTGAAGCTTTCTTT.